A selection of T cell receptor beta chains follows, all from one sample in a study of CD8 T cells in ankylosing spondylitis. A single record per CDR3 protein comes from TCRdb applying MiXCR to the 5' RACE reads. The table has fewer than 200,000 distinct CDR3 sequences, about 18% seen once. The sample comprised blood, either unsorted or a sorted T cell fraction (not recorded which). These receptors all come from a male donor aged 5-30 years with ankylosing spondylitis or in good health (not recorded which). Each CDR3 is given with its conserved first and last residue. Clone size, where shown, is once, few, many, or a class for clones that have expanded.

clone_size: once
j_call: TRBJ2-7
v_call: TRBV4-1
cdr3_aa: CASSQGGGQAYEQYF

clone_size: many
j_call: TRBJ2-3
v_call: TRBV3-1
cdr3_aa: CASSHVEDTQYF

clone_size: .
j_call: TRBJ2-5
v_call: TRBV3-1
cdr3_aa: CASSQTPLPEETQYF

clone_size: .
j_call: TRBJ1-1
v_call: TRBV11-3
cdr3_aa: CASSYPGTMNTEAFF

clone_size: .
j_call: TRBJ2-5
v_call: TRBV28
cdr3_aa: CASSYGAPGETQYF

clone_size: many
j_call: TRBJ2-7
v_call: TRBV20-1
cdr3_aa: CSARVGEGFYEQYF

clone_size: many
j_call: TRBJ1-2
v_call: TRBV3-1
cdr3_aa: CASSKIQGESGYTF

clone_size: many
j_call: TRBJ1-1
v_call: TRBV5-1
cdr3_aa: CASSFIQGEAFF

clone_size: many
j_call: TRBJ2-1
v_call: TRBV12-3/TRBV12-4
cdr3_aa: CASSHRDDYNEQFF

clone_size: many
j_call: TRBJ2-1
v_call: TRBV5-1
cdr3_aa: CASSLWRGSGSTSYNEQFF

clone_size: .
j_call: TRBJ2-3
v_call: TRBV13
cdr3_aa: CASSLGATTDTQYF